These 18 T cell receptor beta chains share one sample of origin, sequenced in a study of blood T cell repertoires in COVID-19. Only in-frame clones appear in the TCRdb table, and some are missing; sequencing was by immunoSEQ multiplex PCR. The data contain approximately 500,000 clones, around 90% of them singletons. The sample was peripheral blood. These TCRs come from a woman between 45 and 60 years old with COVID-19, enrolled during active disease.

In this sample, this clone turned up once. The CDR3 sequence: CASRAGQGANYGYTF. The CDR3 coding sequence is TGTGCCAGCAGGGCCGGACAGGGCGCTAACTATGGCTACACCTTC. The chain couples TRBV6-5 to TRBJ1-2, with 8 positions matching TRBD1. The V gene end was trimmed by 6 bases and the J gene end by 0 bases; junction bases not matched to a gene: 6. Germline CDR1 and CDR2: MNHEY and SVGAGI. The CDR3 has 15 residues.

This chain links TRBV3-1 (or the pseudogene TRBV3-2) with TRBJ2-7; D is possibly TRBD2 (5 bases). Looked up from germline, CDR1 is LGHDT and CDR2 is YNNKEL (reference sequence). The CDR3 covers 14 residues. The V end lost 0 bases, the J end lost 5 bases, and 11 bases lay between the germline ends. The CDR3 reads CASSQDFSADEQYF. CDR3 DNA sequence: TGTGCCAGCAGCCAAGATTTTAGCGCCGACGAGCAGTACTTC.

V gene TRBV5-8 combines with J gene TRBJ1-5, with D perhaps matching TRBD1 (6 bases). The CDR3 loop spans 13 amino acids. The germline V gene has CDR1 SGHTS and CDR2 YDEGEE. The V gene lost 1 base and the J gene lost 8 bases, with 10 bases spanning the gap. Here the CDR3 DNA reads TGTGCCAGCAGCTTGACAGGGATGGAGCCCCAGCATTTT. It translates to CASSLTGMEPQHF.

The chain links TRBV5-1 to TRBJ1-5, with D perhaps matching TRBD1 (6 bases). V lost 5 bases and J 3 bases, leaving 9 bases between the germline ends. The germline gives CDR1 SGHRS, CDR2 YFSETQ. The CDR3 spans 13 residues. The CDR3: CASRRDTNQPQHF. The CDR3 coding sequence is TGCGCCAGCAGGAGGGACACCAATCAGCCCCAGCATTTT. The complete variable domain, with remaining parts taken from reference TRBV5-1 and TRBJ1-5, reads KAGVTQTPRYLIKTRGQQVTLSCSPISGHRSVSWYQQTPGQGLQFLFEYFSETQRNKGNFPGRFSGRQFSNSRSEMNVSTLELGDSALYLCASRRDTNQPQHFGDGTRLSIL.

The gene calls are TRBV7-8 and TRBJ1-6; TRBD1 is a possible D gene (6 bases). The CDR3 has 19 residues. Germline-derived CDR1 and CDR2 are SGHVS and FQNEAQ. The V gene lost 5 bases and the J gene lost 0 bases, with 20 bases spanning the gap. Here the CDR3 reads CASSPPSAGASSYNSPLHF. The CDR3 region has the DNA TGTGCCAGCAGCCCTCCCTCGGCAGGGGCGAGCTCCTATAATTCACCCCTCCACTTT.

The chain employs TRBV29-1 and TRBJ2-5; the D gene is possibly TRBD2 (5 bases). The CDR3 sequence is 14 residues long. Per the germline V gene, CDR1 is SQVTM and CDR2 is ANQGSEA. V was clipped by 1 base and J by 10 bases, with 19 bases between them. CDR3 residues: CSVEGDSRSEGQYF. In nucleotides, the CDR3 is TGCAGCGTTGAAGGTGATAGCCGGTCTGAGGGCCAGTACTTC.

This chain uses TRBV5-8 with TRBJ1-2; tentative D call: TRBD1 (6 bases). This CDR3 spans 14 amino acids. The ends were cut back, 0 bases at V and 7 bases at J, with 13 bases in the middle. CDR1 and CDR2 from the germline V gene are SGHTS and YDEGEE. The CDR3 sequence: CASSLDRAVFGYTF. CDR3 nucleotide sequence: TGTGCCAGCAGCTTGGACAGGGCTGTTTTTGGCTACACCTTC. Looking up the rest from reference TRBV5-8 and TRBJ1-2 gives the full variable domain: EAGVTQSPTHLIKTRGQQATLRCSPISGHTSVYWYQQALGLGLQFLLWYDEGEERNRGNFPPRFSGRQFPNYSSELNVNALELEDSALYLCASSLDRAVFGYTFGSGTRLTVV.

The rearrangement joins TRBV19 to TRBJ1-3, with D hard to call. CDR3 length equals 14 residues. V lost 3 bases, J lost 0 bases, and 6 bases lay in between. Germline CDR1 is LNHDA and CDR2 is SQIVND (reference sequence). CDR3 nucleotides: TGTGCCAGTAGTATCCTTAACTCTGGAAACACCATATATTTT. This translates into CASSILNSGNTIYF.

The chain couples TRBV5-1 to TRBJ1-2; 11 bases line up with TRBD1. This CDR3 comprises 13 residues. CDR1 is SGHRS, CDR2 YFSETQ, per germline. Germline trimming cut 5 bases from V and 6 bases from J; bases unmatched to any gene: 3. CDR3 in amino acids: CASSWDRGNGYTF. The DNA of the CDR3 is TGCGCCAGCAGTTGGGACAGGGGGAATGGCTACACCTTC.

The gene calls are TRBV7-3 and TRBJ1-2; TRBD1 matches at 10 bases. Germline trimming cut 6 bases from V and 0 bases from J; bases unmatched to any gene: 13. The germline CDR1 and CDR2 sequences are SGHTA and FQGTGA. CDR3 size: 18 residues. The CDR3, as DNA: TGTGCCAGCAGTACCCCGGGACAGGGGCTTCTAGCTAACTATGGCTACACCTTC. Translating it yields CASSTPGQGLLANYGYTF.

CDR3 amino acids: CASSPLGTDSYNEQFF. CDR3 nucleotides: TGTGCCAGCAGCCCACTCGGGACTGACTCCTACAATGAGCAGTTCTTC. The chain couples TRBV3-1 (or the pseudogene TRBV3-2) to TRBJ2-1; TRBD2 might be the D (6 bases). This CDR3 is 16 amino acids long. CDR1 and CDR2 (germline): LGHDT, YNNKEL (reference sequence). V lost 4 bases, J lost 0 bases, and 13 bases lay in between.

The CDR3 DNA reads as TGTGCCTGGGGGACTATAGGTGAGCAGTTCTTC. Protein sequence: CAWGTIGEQFF. V is TRBV30 and J is TRBJ2-1; 7 positions agree with TRBD2. The junction had 4 bases not matched to a gene; V was cut back by 5 bases and J by 9 bases. This CDR3 contains 11 residues. From germline, CDR1 is GTSNPN and CDR2 SVGIG (reference sequence). Looking up the rest from reference TRBV30 and TRBJ2-1 gives the full variable domain: SQTIHQWPATLVQPVGSPLSLECTVEGTSNPNLYWYRQAAGRGLQLLFYSVGIGQISSEVPQNLSASRPQDRQFILSSKKLLLSDSGFYLCAWGTIGEQFFGPGTRLTVL.

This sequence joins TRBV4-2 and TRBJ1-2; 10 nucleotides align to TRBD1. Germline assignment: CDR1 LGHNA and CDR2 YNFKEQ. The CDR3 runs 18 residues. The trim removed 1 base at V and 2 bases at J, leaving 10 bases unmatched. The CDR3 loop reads CASSQGPTGGAKNYGYTF. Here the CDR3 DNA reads TGTGCCAGCAGCCAAGGGCCGACAGGGGGCGCGAAAAACTATGGCTACACCTTC.

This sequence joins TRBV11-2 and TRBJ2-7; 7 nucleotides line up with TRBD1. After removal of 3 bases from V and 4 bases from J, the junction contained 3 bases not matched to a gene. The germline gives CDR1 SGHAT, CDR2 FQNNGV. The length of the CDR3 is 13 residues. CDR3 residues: CASSFRDRYEQYF. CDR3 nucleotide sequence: TGTGCCAGCAGCTTCCGGGACAGATACGAGCAGTACTTC.

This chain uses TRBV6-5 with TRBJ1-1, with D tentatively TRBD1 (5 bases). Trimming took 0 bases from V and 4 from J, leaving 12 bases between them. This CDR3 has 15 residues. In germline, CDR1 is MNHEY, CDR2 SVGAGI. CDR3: CASSYSGRRGTEAFF. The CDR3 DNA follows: TGTGCCAGCAGTTACTCCGGCAGGAGGGGCACTGAAGCTTTCTTT.

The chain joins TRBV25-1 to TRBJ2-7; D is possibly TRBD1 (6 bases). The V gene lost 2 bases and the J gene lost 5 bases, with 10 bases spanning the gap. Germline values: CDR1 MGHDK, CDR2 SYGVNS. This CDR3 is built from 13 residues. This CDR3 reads CASSEQGRDEQYF. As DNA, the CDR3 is TGTGCCAGCAGTGAACAGGGGAGAGACGAGCAGTACTTC.

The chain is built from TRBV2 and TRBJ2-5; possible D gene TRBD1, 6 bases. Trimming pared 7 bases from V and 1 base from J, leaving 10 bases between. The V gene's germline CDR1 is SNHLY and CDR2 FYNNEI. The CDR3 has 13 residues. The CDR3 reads CASTRDTQETQYF. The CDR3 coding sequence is TGTGCCAGCACCCGGGACACCCAAGAGACCCAGTACTTC.

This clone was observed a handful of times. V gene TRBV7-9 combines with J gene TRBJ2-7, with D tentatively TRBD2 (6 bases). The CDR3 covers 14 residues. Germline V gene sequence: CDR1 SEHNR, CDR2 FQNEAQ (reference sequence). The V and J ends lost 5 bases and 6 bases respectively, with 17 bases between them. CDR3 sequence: CASSLRAGSGEQYF. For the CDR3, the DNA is TGTGCCAGCAGCCTCAGGGCGGGGTCCGGCGAGCAGTACTTC. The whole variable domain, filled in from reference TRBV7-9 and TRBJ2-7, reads DTGVSQNPRHKITKRGQNVTFRCDPISEHNRLYWYRQTLGQGPEFLTYFQNEAQLEKSRLLSDRFSAERPKGSFSTLEIQRTEQGDSAMYLCASSLRAGSGEQYFGPGTRLTVT.